These T cell receptor beta chains were read from a single sample in a study of shared clonotypes between healthy human individuals. Produced via immunoSEQ multiplex PCR; TCRdb's table is partial and in-frame only. The table shows 2 million to 2.5 million clones, with more than 80% occurring only once. Sequencing was performed on naive CD4+ T cells from PBMCs. These receptors were taken from a man aged 18 to 29 in good health. Some clones in this sample may be carry-over from other donors' samples. Each CDR3 is given with its conserved first and last residue. The D gene is left open where the match is weak. Clone size appears in some rows only: once, few, many, or a class for an expanded clone.

TRBV7-2	NA	TRBJ2-3	NA	CASSPYKGTDTQYF	TGTGCCAGCAGCCCATATAAGGGAACAGATACGCAGTATTTT
TRBV9	NA	TRBJ2-3	NA	CASSVAQGSTDTQYF	TGTGCCAGCAGCGTTGCACAGGGCAGCACAGATACGCAGTATTTT
TRBV28	TRBD1	TRBJ1-5	NA	CASSSQNPTGAYRNQPQHF	TGTGCCAGCAGTTCCCAGAATCCCACAGGGGCCTATCGCAATCAGCCCCAGCATTTT
TRBV29-1	NA	TRBJ2-4	NA	CSGKTRNDIQYF	TGCAGCGGGAAGACACGCAACGACATTCAGTACTTC
TRBV4-1	TRBD1	TRBJ2-2	NA	CASSQRTPGQEVGELFF	TGCGCCAGCAGCCAGAGGACTCCGGGACAGGAGGTGGGGGAGCTGTTTTTT
TRBV11-2	TRBD1	TRBJ2-7	NA	CASSWTGDQSYEQYF	TGTGCCAGCAGCTGGACAGGGGACCAATCCTACGAGCAGTACTTC
TRBV21-1	NA	TRBJ1-1	NA	CASKWRATDLNTEAFF	TGTGCCAGCAAATGGCGGGCTACGGATTTGAACACTGAAGCTTTCTTT
TRBV19	NA	TRBJ1-5	NA	CASRGRNQPQHF	TGTGCCAGTAGAGGACGCAATCAGCCCCAGCATTTT
TRBV15	NA	TRBJ1-5	NA	CATSILRGNQPQHF	TGTGCCACCAGTATCCTGCGGGGGAATCAGCCCCAGCATTTT
TRBV7-3	TRBD2	TRBJ2-1	NA	CASSLGGRNNEQFF	TGTGCCAGCAGCTTAGGCGGGAGGAACAATGAGCAGTTCTTC
TRBV7-8	TRBD1	TRBJ1-1	NA	CASSLAGTANTEAFF	TGTGCCAGCAGCTTAGCCGGGACAGCGAACACTGAAGCTTTCTTT
TRBV27	TRBD2	TRBJ2-7	NA	CASRRTGRMNEQYF	TGTGCCAGCCGACGCACCGGGAGGATGAACGAGCAGTACTTC
TRBV18	NA	TRBJ2-3	NA	CASSPNYGELGITDTQYF	TGTGCCAGCTCACCTAATTATGGGGAATTGGGGATCACAGATACGCAGTATTTT
TRBV6-5	NA	TRBJ1-5	NA	CASSYSRGQPQHF	TGTGCCAGCAGTTACTCCCGTGGACAGCCCCAGCATTTT
TRBV5-1	NA	TRBJ2-7	NA	CASSLASDGAYEQYF	TGCGCCAGCAGCTTGGCCTCGGACGGGGCATACGAGCAGTACTTC
TRBV7-3	TRBD2	TRBJ2-1	NA	CASSRTSGSNEQFF	TGTGCCAGCAGTCGGACTAGCGGGAGCAATGAGCAGTTCTTC
TRBV2	NA	TRBJ1-1	NA	CASSDIGGRGNTEAFF	TGTGCCAGCAGTGATATCGGCGGCAGGGGGAACACTGAAGCTTTCTTT
TRBV29-1	TRBD2	TRBJ2-3	NA	CSVGGLEDTQYF	TGCAGCGTTGGGGGACTAGAAGATACGCAGTATTTT
TRBV6-6	NA	TRBJ1-3	NA	CASSDPSTGNTIYF	TGTGCCAGCAGCGACCCATCCACTGGAAACACCATATATTTT
TRBV30	TRBD2	TRBJ2-3	NA	CAWSGTSGTSTDTQYF	TGTGCCTGGAGTGGGACTAGCGGGACCAGCACAGATACGCAGTATTTT
TRBV2	NA	TRBJ2-1	NA	CASSGPYEQFF	TGTGCCAGCAGTGGCCCCTATGAGCAGTTCTTC
TRBV6-1	TRBD2	TRBJ2-3	once	CASSATSGRGDTQYF	TGTGCCAGCAGTGCCACTAGCGGGAGAGGGGATACGCAGTATTTT
TRBV5-1	TRBD2	TRBJ2-1	NA	CASRLTSGSSNEQFF	TGCGCCAGCAGGCTAACTAGCGGGAGTAGCAATGAGCAGTTCTTC
TRBV5-1	TRBD2	TRBJ2-1	once	CASDQRGTSGIGEQFF	TGCGCCAGCGATCAGAGGGGGACTAGCGGGATAGGAGAGCAGTTCTTC
TRBV5-1	NA	TRBJ1-1	few	CASSLMGNTEAFF	TGCGCCAGCAGCTTAATGGGGAACACTGAAGCTTTCTTT
TRBV30	TRBD2	TRBJ2-1	NA	CAWNLAGGIGFF	TGTGCCTGGAATCTAGCGGGAGGGATAGGGTTCTTC
TRBV15	NA	TRBJ1-1	NA	CATSRWGQNTEAFF	TGTGCCACCAGCAGATGGGGACAGAACACTGAAGCTTTCTTT
TRBV6-1	TRBD2	TRBJ2-7	NA	CASSKGTSGSYEQYF	TGTGCCAGCAGTAAAGGGACTAGCGGGAGTTACGAGCAGTACTTC
TRBV5-6	TRBD1	TRBJ2-7	once	CASSTDRASLVYEQYF	TGTGCCAGCAGCACGGACAGGGCTAGTCTAGTCTACGAGCAGTACTTC
TRBV27	NA	TRBJ1-3	once	CASSPFALLSGNTIYF	TGTGCCAGCAGCCCTTTCGCTCTCCTCTCTGGAAACACCATATATTTT
TRBV19	NA	TRBJ2-7	once	CASSMKGVNSYEQYF	TGTGCCAGTAGTATGAAGGGAGTAAACTCCTACGAGCAGTACTTC
TRBV7-9	TRBD1	TRBJ2-4	NA	CASSVGQGGPVRGKNIQYF	TGTGCCAGCAGCGTAGGACAGGGAGGCCCAGTTAGGGGCAAAAACATTCAGTACTTC
TRBV28	NA	TRBJ1-6	NA	CASSSRSPLHF	TGTGCCAGCAGTTCACGATCACCCCTCCACTTT
TRBV7-9	NA	TRBJ2-3	NA	CASSLAGGAGTDTQYF	TGTGCCAGCAGCTTAGCCGGGGGCGCAGGAACAGATACGCAGTATTTT
TRBV14	TRBD2	TRBJ2-1	NA	CASSQWTSGDNEQFF	TGTGCCAGCAGCCAATGGACTAGCGGGGACAATGAGCAGTTCTTC
TRBV4-1	NA	TRBJ1-1	NA	CASSQVPGGRIAEAFF	TGCGCCAGCAGCCAAGTTCCGGGGGGGAGGATCGCTGAAGCTTTCTTT
TRBV28	NA	TRBJ1-1	NA	CASKGSNTEAFF	TGTGCCAGCAAAGGGAGTAACACTGAAGCTTTCTTT
TRBV5-4	NA	TRBJ1-1	NA	CASSSQNTEAFF	TGTGCCAGCAGCTCACAGAACACTGAAGCTTTCTTT
TRBV28	NA	TRBJ1-2	NA	CASSRSTLGGGYTF	TGTGCCAGCAGTCGCTCCACGTTGGGCGGTGGCTACACCTTC
TRBV5-1	NA	TRBJ2-2	NA	CASSLDAANTGELFF	TGCGCCAGCAGCTTGGATGCCGCGAACACCGGGGAGCTGTTTTTT
TRBV6-5	TRBD1	TRBJ2-1	NA	CASSQGTGAVF	TGTGCCAGCAGCCAAGGGACAGGGGCGGTCTTC
TRBV9	NA	TRBJ2-1	NA	CASSVVASYNEQFF	TGTGCCAGCAGCGTAGTCGCTAGCTACAATGAGCAGTTCTTC
TRBV6-4	TRBD1	TRBJ1-4	NA	CASSPDRGSEKLFF	TGTGCCAGCAGCCCGGACAGGGGAAGCGAAAAACTGTTTTTT
TRBV5-6	NA	TRBJ1-5	NA	CASSLFGGQPQHF	TGTGCCAGCAGCTTGTTTGGGGGTCAGCCCCAGCATTTT
TRBV19	NA	TRBJ2-7	NA	CASSVRQGGYEQYF	TGTGCCAGTAGCGTCCGGCAGGGGGGCTACGAGCAGTACTTC
TRBV7-8	NA	TRBJ1-2	NA	CASSSGYGYTF	TGTGCCAGCAGCTCAGGCTATGGCTACACCTTC
TRBV7-9	NA	TRBJ2-5	NA	CASSLMTGGETQYF	TGTGCCAGCAGCTTAATGACCGGGGGAGAGACCCAGTACTTC
TRBV28	NA	TRBJ1-2	NA	CASSGSPGYTF	TGTGCCAGCAGCGGGAGCCCTGGCTACACCTTC
TRBV5-1	TRBD2	TRBJ2-5	once	CASSRDGDYNGETQYF	TGCGCCAGCAGCCGGGACGGGGACTACAACGGGGAGACCCAGTACTTC
TRBV25-1	NA	TRBJ1-1	few	CASSGRHPEAFF	TGTGCCAGCAGTGGTAGACACCCTGAAGCTTTCTTT
TRBV7-6	NA	TRBJ2-1	NA	CASSPPARTEGHEQFF	TGTGCCAGCAGCCCTCCAGCGAGGACCGAGGGCCATGAGCAGTTCTTC
TRBV14	TRBD2	TRBJ2-7	NA	CASSQGASGSKAEQYF	TGTGCCAGCAGCCAAGGGGCTAGCGGGAGTAAGGCCGAGCAGTACTTC